Described below is a single TCR beta chain sequence and its context. Trimming took 7 bases from V and 2 from J; bases not matched to a gene: 6. This CDR3 comprises 13 residues. Germline V lookup: CDR1 SQVTM, CDR2 ANQGSEA. The data originate from a study of blood T cell repertoires in COVID-19. Using immunoSEQ multiplex PCR, the repertoire was profiled, and TCRdb retains in-frame clones only, with some absent. The data contain 290,000 or so clones, more than 75% of them singletons. The specimen sequenced was peripheral blood. This chain uses TRBV29-1 with TRBJ2-7, with TRBD2 matching 9 bases. The clonotype comes from a man between 65 and 85 years old with acute or convalescent COVID-19. In DNA form, the CDR3 reads TGCAGCGCCACGACTAGCGGAGCCTACGAGCAGTACTTC. Translated, it gives CSATTSGAYEQYF.